This T cell receptor beta chain was retrieved from a study of blood T cell repertoires in COVID-19. Background on the study: Researchers got acute and convalescent COVID-19 samples from the United States, Italy and Spain. Sources were T cells, B-cell-depleted T cells, or PBMCs; the material itself was cDNA or gDNA.

CDR3 length: 14 residues. V lost 11 bases, J lost 10 bases, and 26 bases lay in between. Per the germline V gene, CDR1 is MNHEY and CDR2 is SVGAGI. Per the original data handling: Researchers report that nucleated cell counts were estimated from reference gene primer amplification. Repertoires were generated with immunoSEQ multiplex PCR, while TCRdb's copy carries only in-frame clones and drops some. V, J and clone size reflect that table, while D and trimming were determined from the DNA. Among under 350,000 clones listed, 70% to 90% were seen once. This clonotype originated in a human donor in a cohort sampled during active COVID-19. Sequenced sample: peripheral blood. The chain has TRBV6-5 and TRBJ1-1, with D uncertain. CDR3 in DNA: TGTGCCGGCCAATCCGGGATGACTGCGGAGGGAGCTTTCTTT. It translates to CAGQSGMTAEGAFF.